This T cell receptor beta chain was obtained from a study of blood T cell repertoires in COVID-19. Study summary: Sample material is recorded as cDNA or gDNA derived from T cells, B-cell-depleted T cells, or PBMCs.

The sample holds one count of this clone. Some clones are missing from TCRdb's copy, which holds only in-frame ones; the method was immunoSEQ multiplex PCR. The table includes about 250,000 clones, more than 70% detected once. The V gene lost 5 bases and the J gene lost 0 bases, with 11 bases spanning the gap. Germline assignment: CDR1 SGHAT and CDR2 FQNNGV. CDR3 length: 16 residues. The origin of this receptor is a woman aged 40 to 50 who had recovered from COVID-19. The sequenced sample consisted of peripheral blood. The chain links TRBV11-2 to TRBJ1-6; D is uncertain. CDR3 region: CASSPWEGSYNSPLHF. DNA of the CDR3: TGTGCCAGCAGCCCCTGGGAGGGCTCCTATAATTCACCCCTCCACTTT.